This T cell receptor (beta chain) came from a study of T cell repertoires in cytomegalovirus infection. Study-wide context: Shared public TCR beta signatures pointed to both CMV infection and a matching HLA type. Overall study results and limits: The ex vivo response showed dominance by HLA-C-restricted CMV-specific TCR beta clonotypes. Carriers of CMV and the relevant HLA type were discriminated by public TCR beta frequency.

This clonotype was observed many times. The antigen is not known. The germline V and J ends were trimmed by 4 bases and 5 bases, with 17 bases remaining between them. The CDR3 totals 14 residues. CDR1 and CDR2 (germline): SQVTM, ANQGSEA. TCRdb re-called the reads with MiXCR, one entry per CDR3 protein. The sample consists of under 350,000 distinct CDR3 sequences, 22% of them appearing once. The material sequenced was cultured PBMCs, taken from culture after CMV antigen stimulation. The source of this sequence is a human donor in good health (CMV status not recorded). Some clones in this sample may be carry-over from other donors' samples. The rearrangement links TRBV29-1 to TRBJ2-5; the D gene is possibly TRBD1 (5 bases). In nucleotides, the CDR3 is TGCAGCGTTGTCCTCAGGGCAGGTTTGGAGACCCAGTACTTC. This encodes CSVVLRAGLETQYF.